A selection of T cell receptor beta chains follows, all from one sample in a study of T-cell memory formation after mild COVID-19. TCRdb reprocessed the 5' RACE reads via MiXCR and lists one record per CDR3 protein. The sample includes tens of thousands of distinct CDR3 sequences, more than 9% seen only once; the top ten take 20% to 25%. Sequencing was done on a sample of PBMCs or a T cell subset sorted from them (not recorded which). Receptors were obtained from a young man who had mild COVID-19 (a few samples of this study predate the infection). Cell type and time point are not known. CDR3s include the opening cysteine and the closing phenylalanine or tryptophan. A D gene is named only where the DNA matches it firmly. Rows give clone size only sometimes, using once, few, many, or a class for an expanded clone.

>many|NA|TRBV12-3/TRBV12-4|TRBJ2-1
CASSLMGATYNEQFF
TGTGCCAGCAGTTTAATGGGGGCTACCTACAATGAGCAGTTCTTC
>few|TRBD2|TRBV19|TRBJ2-1
CASNGAGVNEQFF
TGTGCCAGTAATGGAGCGGGGGTTAATGAGCAGTTCTTC
>many|NA|TRBV4-3|TRBJ2-3
CASSQDNSPGDTQYF
TGCGCCAGCAGCCAAGATAACTCGCCGGGGGATACGCAGTATTTT
>few|NA|TRBV2|TRBJ1-6
CASRPGSIDSPLHF
TGTGCCAGCAGACCGGGATCTATTGATTCACCCCTCCACTTT
>many|TRBD1|TRBV7-2|TRBJ2-1
CASSLGGQRAYNEQFF
TGTGCCAGCAGCTTAGGGGGACAGAGGGCCTACAATGAGCAGTTCTTC
>NA|NA|TRBV20-1|TRBJ1-2
CSAPLRVRDAANYGYTF
TGCAGTGCTCCCCTGAGGGTCAGAGACGCAGCTAACTATGGCTACACCTTC
>NA|TRBD2|TRBV12-3/TRBV12-4|TRBJ2-2
CASSPRETGELFF
TGTGCCAGCAGCCCGCGGGAGACCGGGGAGCTGTTTTTT
>NA|NA|TRBV4-2|TRBJ2-5
CASSQGERQETQYF
TGTGCCAGCAGCCAAGGGGAACGGCAAGAGACCCAGTACTTC
>NA|NA|TRBV15|TRBJ2-3
CATSRDDDRATDTQYF
TGTGCCACCAGCAGAGATGACGACAGAGCTACAGATACGCAGTATTTT
>NA|TRBD2|TRBV5-1|TRBJ2-5
CASSLAGTTQETQYF
TGCGCCAGCAGCTTGGCCGGGACTACCCAAGAGACCCAGTACTTC
>NA|NA|TRBV12-3/TRBV12-4|TRBJ1-2
CASTQGRVNYGYTF
TGTGCCAGCACCCAGGGGCGGGTCAACTATGGCTACACCTTC
>NA|TRBD1|TRBV20-1|TRBJ1-2
CCRGQDNYGYTF
TGCTGCAGGGGACAGGATAACTATGGCTACACCTTC
>few|NA|TRBV6-5|TRBJ1-2
CASSYPRGVRIYGYTF
TGTGCCAGCAGTTACCCCCGTGGGGTCCGAATCTATGGCTACACCTTC
>NA|TRBD1|TRBV29-1|TRBJ2-1
CSGRDRGNEQFF
TGCAGCGGCCGGGACAGGGGGAATGAGCAGTTCTTC
>few|NA|TRBV2|TRBJ1-6
CASSWDTLGSPLHF
TGTGCCAGCAGTTGGGACACCCTGGGGTCACCCCTCCACTTT
>few|NA|TRBV5-1|TRBJ1-2
CASSSQVSNYGYTF
TGCGCCAGCAGCTCGCAGGTTTCGAACTATGGCTACACCTTC
>many|NA|TRBV4-1|TRBJ2-3
CASSQDWIPNTDTQYF
TGCGCCAGCAGCCAAGACTGGATACCTAACACAGATACGCAGTATTTT
>few|NA|TRBV10-3|TRBJ1-2
CAIRGTDNYGYTF
TGTGCCATCAGGGGGACTGATAACTATGGCTACACCTTC
>NA|TRBD1|TRBV5-1|TRBJ2-1
CASSLGRQGGNEQFF
TGCGCCAGCAGCTTGGGACGACAGGGCGGGAATGAGCAGTTCTTC
>NA|NA|TRBV5-4|TRBJ1-4
CASSLVGTYKLFF
TGTGCCAGCAGCTTGGTGGGGACGTACAAACTGTTTTTT
>many|NA|TRBV5-1|TRBJ1-3
CASSLRGRDSGNTIYF
TGCGCCAGCAGCTTACGGGGCCGCGACTCTGGAAACACCATATATTTT
>many|TRBD2|TRBV11-3|TRBJ2-2
CASSGGLADGELFF
TGTGCCAGCAGCGGGGGACTAGCGGACGGGGAGCTGTTTTTT
>few|NA|TRBV7-2|TRBJ1-1
CASRQDRSTEAFF
TGTGCCAGCAGACAGGATAGGAGTACTGAAGCTTTCTTT
>NA|NA|TRBV6-5|TRBJ1-2
CASSSRSIPGYTF
TGTGCCAGCAGTTCCCGGTCCATTCCTGGCTACACCTTC
>many|NA|TRBV4-1|TRBJ2-5
CASSQVNLGFQKGETQYF
TGCGCCAGCAGCCAAGTCAATTTGGGGTTTCAGAAAGGAGAGACCCAGTACTTC
>NA|NA|TRBV4-1|TRBJ2-1
CASSQGSGRGEQFF
TGCGCCAGCAGCCAAGGTTCAGGCCGGGGTGAGCAGTTCTTC
>NA|NA|TRBV4-3|TRBJ1-5
CASSQALKGRQPQHF
TGCGCCAGCAGCCAAGCTCTTAAGGGTCGGCAGCCCCAGCATTTT
>many|TRBD2|TRBV20-1|TRBJ2-3
CSVEGGGAADTQYF
TGCAGTGTCGAGGGCGGGGGGGCGGCAGATACGCAGTATTTT
>NA|TRBD1|TRBV25-1|TRBJ2-7
CASSAFEDRGYEQYF
TGTGCCAGCAGCGCCTTTGAGGACAGGGGTTACGAGCAGTACTTC
>many|NA|TRBV4-3|TRBJ1-4
CASSQEDREKLFF
TGCGCCAGCAGCCAAGAGGACAGAGAAAAACTGTTTTTT
>many|TRBD1|TRBV7-2|TRBJ2-7
CASSPGTGVWYEQYF
TGTGCCAGCAGCCCAGGGACAGGGGTTTGGTACGAGCAGTACTTC
>few|NA|TRBV20-1|TRBJ2-6
CSAPGYGGANVLTF
TGCAGTGCCCCAGGGTATGGGGGGGCCAACGTCCTGACTTTC
>few|TRBD2|TRBV28|TRBJ2-3
CASSPPGLAIDTQYF
TGTGCCAGCAGTCCCCCGGGACTAGCGATAGATACGCAGTATTTT
>few|NA|TRBV12-3/TRBV12-4|TRBJ1-2
CASSHDRDYGYTF
TGTGCCAGCAGCCATGACCGTGACTATGGCTACACCTTC
>few|TRBD2|TRBV12-3/TRBV12-4|TRBJ2-1
CASSLAAPGGALNEQFF
TGTGCCAGCAGTTTAGCCGCGCCGGGGGGAGCTCTGAATGAGCAGTTCTTC
>few|TRBD1|TRBV20-1|TRBJ2-5
CSAADHRGQETQYF
TGCAGTGCTGCTGACCACAGGGGCCAAGAGACCCAGTACTTC
>few|NA|TRBV6-5|TRBJ1-2
CASSNGGTYGYTF
TGTGCCAGCAGTAACGGGGGGACCTATGGCTACACCTTC
>NA|TRBD2|TRBV6-2/TRBV6-3|TRBJ2-3
CASSRLAGGATDTQYF
TGTGCCAGCAGCCGCCTAGCGGGGGGGGCCACAGATACGCAGTATTTT
>many|NA|TRBV12-3/TRBV12-4|TRBJ1-1
CASSLRGATEAFF
TGTGCCAGCAGCCTTCGGGGGGCGACTGAAGCTTTCTTT
>NA|TRBD1|TRBV5-1|TRBJ1-4
CASSSGQGAIEKLFF
TGCGCCAGCAGCTCAGGACAGGGGGCGATTGAAAAACTGTTTTTT
>few|NA|TRBV6-5|TRBJ2-3
CASSSYGVLTDTQYF
TGTGCCAGCAGTAGTTACGGGGTGCTCACAGATACGCAGTATTTT
>many|NA|TRBV5-1|TRBJ1-2
CASSLGGEGHGYTF
TGCGCCAGCAGCTTGGGGGGGGAGGGCCATGGCTACACCTTC
>many|NA|TRBV7-3|TRBJ2-1
CASSFAAANEQFF
TGTGCCAGCAGCTTTGCGGCTGCCAATGAGCAGTTCTTC
>few|TRBD1|TRBV10-1|TRBJ2-7
CASSEPGQGVYEQYF
TGCGCCAGCAGTGAGCCGGGACAGGGGGTTTACGAGCAGTACTTC
>many|TRBD2|TRBV5-1|TRBJ2-7
CASSGGSSLREQYF
TGCGCCAGCAGCGGCGGGAGCTCCCTCCGCGAGCAGTACTTC
>few|NA|TRBV5-5|TRBJ1-1
CASSTDLNTEAFF
TGTGCCAGCAGCACTGACTTGAACACTGAAGCTTTCTTT
>NA|NA|TRBV20-1|TRBJ1-5
CSALSGSENQPQHF
TGCAGTGCCCTTTCGGGCTCTGAAAATCAGCCCCAGCATTTT